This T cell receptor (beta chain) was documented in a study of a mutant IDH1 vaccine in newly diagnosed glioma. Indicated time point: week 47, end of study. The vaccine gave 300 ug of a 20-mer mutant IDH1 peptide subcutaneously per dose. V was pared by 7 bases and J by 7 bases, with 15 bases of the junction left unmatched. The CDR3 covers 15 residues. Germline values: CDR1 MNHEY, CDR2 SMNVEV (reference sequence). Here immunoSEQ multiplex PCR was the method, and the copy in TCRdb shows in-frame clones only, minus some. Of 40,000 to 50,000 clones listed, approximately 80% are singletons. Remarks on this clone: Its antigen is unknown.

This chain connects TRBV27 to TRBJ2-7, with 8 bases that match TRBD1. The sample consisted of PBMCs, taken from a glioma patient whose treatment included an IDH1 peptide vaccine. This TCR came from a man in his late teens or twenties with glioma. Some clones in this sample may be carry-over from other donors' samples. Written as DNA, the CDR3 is TGTGCCAGCACCCGAAGGGGCCAGGGGGCGGGTGAGCAGTACTTC. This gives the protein CASTRRGQGAGEQYF.